The 18 T cell receptor beta chains below were found in one sample sequenced in a study of neoadjuvant nivolumab and ipilimumab in lung cancer. Measured with immunoSEQ multiplex PCR; TCRdb has only the in-frame clones, and not every one. This sample has around 30,000 clones, with approximately 80% found just once. The sequencing here drew on peripheral blood, taken before neoadjuvant nivolumab, alone or with ipilimumab. All receptors derive from an adult with non-small cell lung cancer.

The V gene is TRBV9, the J gene TRBJ1-5; D remains unclear. CDR3 size: 14 residues. Germline V CDR1 and CDR2: SGDLS, YYNGEE. Trimming removed 4 bases at V and 0 bases at J, with 8 bases between. The CDR3 DNA follows: TGTGCCAGCAGCCCCGGGGATAGCAATCAGCCCCAGCATTTT. Protein: CASSPGDSNQPQHF.

V and J are TRBV5-6 and TRBJ1-3, with D possibly being TRBD1 (6 bases). The CDR3 is made up of 18 amino acids. Germline CDR1 is SGHDT and CDR2 is YYEEEE. Trimming stripped 1 base from V and 3 bases from J, with 20 bases between. CDR3 protein: CASSLSQGLLYGGNTIYF. Written as DNA, the CDR3 is TGTGCCAGCAGCTTGAGTCAGGGGCTCCTTTACGGTGGAAACACCATATATTTT.

The V and J genes are TRBV5-1 and TRBJ1-2, with 10 bases lining up with TRBD1. The CDR3 spans 15 residues. Germline V CDR1 and CDR2: SGHRS, YFSETQ. J gave up 4 bases and V 4 bases, and 7 bases lay outside the gene matches. CDR3 region: CASSPRDRGFYGYTF. As DNA, the CDR3 is TGCGCCAGCAGCCCCCGGGACAGGGGATTCTATGGCTACACCTTC.

V and J are TRBV29-1 and TRBJ1-1; 11 bases map to TRBD1. The germline V gene encodes CDR1 SQVTM and CDR2 ANQGSEA. This CDR3 has 17 residues. V shed 3 bases and J 5 bases; nucleotides not matched to a gene: 14. CDR3 protein: CSVDPGGQGGGWTEAFF. CDR3 bases: TGCAGCGTTGACCCGGGGGGACAGGGGGGAGGTTGGACTGAAGCTTTCTTT. The full variable domain, completed using reference TRBV29-1 and TRBJ1-1, is SAVISQKPSRDICQRGTSLTIQCQVDSQVTMMFWYRQQPGQSLTLIATANQGSEATYESGFVIDKFPISRPNLTFSTLTVSNMSPEDSSIYLCSVDPGGQGGGWTEAFFGQGTRLTVV.

The chain has TRBV6-1 and TRBJ2-5; possible D gene TRBD2, 7 bases. The CDR3 extends over 15 amino acids. Germline V gene data show CDR1 as MNHNS and CDR2 as SASEGT. V lost 3 bases to trimming and J lost 7 bases, with 18 bases between them. The CDR3 DNA is TGTGCCAGCAGTGACCTCGGGCGGGGGCGCGGGACCCAGTACTTC. Its translation is CASSDLGRGRGTQYF.

This clone was picked up one time. V and J are TRBV7-8 and TRBJ1-1; tentative D call: TRBD1 (5 bases). The germline V gene encodes CDR1 SGHVS and CDR2 FQNEAQ. The germline V and J ends were trimmed by 0 bases and 4 bases, with 9 bases remaining between them. The CDR3 is made up of 14 amino acids. Written as DNA, the CDR3 is TGTGCCAGCAGCTTAGCGGGCAGGGTCACTGAAGCTTTCTTT. Translation: CASSLAGRVTEAFF.

J is TRBJ1-5 and V is TRBV19, with TRBD1 matching 10 bases. The length of the CDR3 is 15 residues. Germline V gives CDR1 LNHDA, CDR2 SQIVND (reference sequence). V dropped 4 bases and J dropped 4; count of bases not matched to a gene: 4. CDR3 nucleotide sequence: TGTGCCAGTAGTAGGACAGGGGGGATGAATCAGCCCCAGCATTTT. Protein sequence: CASSRTGGMNQPQHF.

The CDR3 loop reads CASSEAGGGDTQYF. The DNA of the CDR3 is TGCGCCAGCAGCGAGGCAGGGGGGGGAGATACGCAGTATTTT. V usage is TRBV5-1 and J usage is TRBJ2-3; D may match TRBD1 or TRBD2 (7 bases each). The CDR3 consists of 14 residues. Looked up from germline, CDR1 is SGHRS and CDR2 is YFSETQ. V dropped 4 bases and J dropped 5 bases, with 14 bases sitting between them.

The J gene is TRBJ1-2, the V gene TRBV10-3; 7 bases agree with TRBD1. This CDR3 has 14 residues. The germline gives CDR1 ENHRY, CDR2 SYGVKD. The V and J ends lost 7 bases and 8 bases, in that order; junction bases with no gene match: 13. This chain's CDR3 is CAITPDRSNLGYTF. CDR3 coding DNA: TGTGCCATCACCCCGGACAGGTCGAATTTGGGCTACACCTTC.

The chain recombines TRBV9 with TRBJ1-1; 8 bases fit TRBD1. V shed 0 bases, J shed 2 bases, and the junction held 3 bases outside the gene matches. CDR1 is SGDLS and CDR2 is YYNGEE in the germline V gene. The CDR3 runs to 15 residues. CDR3 amino acids: CASSVEDRVNTEAFF. The DNA for the CDR3 is TGTGCCAGCAGCGTAGAGGACAGGGTAAACACTGAAGCTTTCTTT.

The chain joins TRBV6-6 to TRBJ1-5; D is possibly TRBD1 (6 bases). Trimming removed 5 bases at V and 4 bases at J, with 18 bases between. Germline CDR1 and CDR2: MNHNY and SVGAGI (reference sequence). The CDR3 extends over 16 amino acids. In nucleotides, the CDR3 is TGTGCCAGCAGTCCCACCGCCGACAGGTCAAATCAGCCCCAGCATTTT. It yields the protein CASSPTADRSNQPQHF.

The V gene is TRBV5-1, the J gene TRBJ2-1, with TRBD1 identical over 8 bases. The germline gives CDR1 SGHRS, CDR2 YFSETQ. The CDR3 is 18 amino acids. Unmatched junction bases numbered 14, after V lost 5 bases and J lost 1 base. CDR3 sequence reads: CASSPFRQGPDSYNEQFF. The CDR3 coding sequence is TGCGCCAGCAGTCCGTTCAGACAGGGGCCAGATTCCTACAATGAGCAGTTCTTC.

The chain is built from TRBV5-1 and TRBJ2-7; 7 nucleotides match TRBD2. The CDR3 consists of 15 residues. Germline lookup yields CDR1 SGHRS and CDR2 YFSETQ. J was trimmed by 3 bases and V by 0 bases; bases with no gene match: 6. As DNA, the CDR3 is TGCGCCAGCAGCTTGGATGGCGGGGGAAACTACGAGCAGTACTTC. Translating it yields CASSLDGGGNYEQYF.

This chain links TRBV5-1 with TRBJ2-5, with TRBD1 as a possible D gene (6 bases). The germline V gene has CDR1 SGHRS and CDR2 YFSETQ. The CDR3 is made up of 13 amino acids. With 2 bases removed from V and 4 bases from J, the gap between germline ends came to 9 bases. Here the CDR3 DNA reads TGCGCCAGCAGCTTACAGGGACGAGAGACCCAGTACTTC. This translates into CASSLQGRETQYF.

The chain combines TRBV28 with TRBJ2-3; D may correspond to TRBD1 or TRBD2 (6 bases each). This CDR3 spans 13 amino acids. The ends were cut back, 6 bases at V and 6 bases at J, with 13 bases in the middle. Germline V gene lookup returns CDR1 MDHEN and CDR2 SYDVKM. For the CDR3, the DNA is TGTGCCAGCAGCGGGGGCCAAGGGGATACGCAGTATTTT. Translating gives CASSGGQGDTQYF.

Note on this clone: The CDR3 ends on some other residue instead of the conserved phenylalanine or tryptophan, so this is likely a read error. The DNA is left out, because the CDR3 cannot be placed on it with certainty; the CDR3 is given as TCRdb lists it. The chain recombines TRBV2 with TRBJ1-1; TRBD1, the D gene given by the table, was not confirmed from the DNA. Germline CDR1 reads SNHLY; CDR2 reads FYNNEI. Counting both end residues, the CDR3 totals 13 amino acids. CDR3 residues: CASSSRDRERLKL.

The chain joins TRBV14 to TRBJ1-2; D is possibly TRBD1 (6 bases). This CDR3 region has 13 residues. Germline V gene data show CDR1 as SGHDN and CDR2 as FVKESK. V lost 4 bases, J lost 4 bases, and 10 bases lay in between. The CDR3 DNA follows: TGTGCCAGCAGCCTACAGGGACCCTATGGCTACACCTTC. It encodes CASSLQGPYGYTF.

V is TRBV28 and J is TRBJ1-1; a weak D match, TRBD1 (5 bases). This CDR3 has 13 residues. The V end was cut by 7 bases, the J end by 0 bases, with 9 bases between. Germline CDR1 is MDHEN and CDR2 is SYDVKM. CDR3 region: CASTGHLNTEAFF. CDR3 nucleotides: TGTGCCAGCACCGGACACCTGAACACTGAAGCTTTCTTT.